This T cell receptor (beta chain) was recorded in a study of cytomegalovirus exposure and HLA in healthy donors. Method: immunoSEQ multiplex PCR; TCRdb's copy keeps in-frame clones and lacks some. The sample holds about 360,000 clones; 86% are singletons and the top ten take around 0.8%. The CDR3 sequence is 15 residues long. CDR1 is MDHEN and CDR2 is SYDVKM in the germline V gene. Trimming stripped 4 bases from V and 1 base from J, with 14 bases between. The sequenced material came from PBMCs. The chain carries TRBV28 and TRBJ2-7, with D tentatively TRBD2 (5 bases). The origin of this receptor is a woman between 18 and 29 years old in good health and CMV-seronegative. The CDR3 is CASSSTGIRSYEQYF. In nucleotides, the CDR3 is TGTGCCAGCAGTTCAACCGGGATACGGTCCTACGAGCAGTACTTC. Based on the CDR3 plus reference TRBV28 and TRBJ2-7, the full variable domain is DVKVTQSSRYLVKRTGEKVFLECVQDMDHENMFWYRQDPGLGLRLIYFSYDVKMKEKGDIPEGYSVSREKKERFSLILESASTNQTSMYLCASSSTGIRSYEQYFGPGTRLTVT.